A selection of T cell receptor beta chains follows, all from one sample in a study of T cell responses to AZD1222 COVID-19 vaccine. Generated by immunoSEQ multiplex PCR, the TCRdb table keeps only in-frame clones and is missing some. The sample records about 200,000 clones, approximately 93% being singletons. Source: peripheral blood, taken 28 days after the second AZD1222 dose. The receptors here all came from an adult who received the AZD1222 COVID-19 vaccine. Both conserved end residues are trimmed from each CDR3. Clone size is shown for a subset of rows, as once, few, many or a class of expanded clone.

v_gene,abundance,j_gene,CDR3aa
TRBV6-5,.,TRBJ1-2,ASTRSDRLAGGYT
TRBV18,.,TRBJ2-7,ASSRTSEPYEQY
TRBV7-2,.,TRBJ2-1,ASSPLDTGEQF
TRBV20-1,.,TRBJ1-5,SVPSQGAQH
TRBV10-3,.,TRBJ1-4,AISEYGGNEKLF
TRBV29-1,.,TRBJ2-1,SVGGSYNEQF
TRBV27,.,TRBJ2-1,ASRYNGEQF
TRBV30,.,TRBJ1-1,AWSAPGPGAGEAF
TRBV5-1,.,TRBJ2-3,ASSFSTDTQY
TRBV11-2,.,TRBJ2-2,ASSLGGWYDTGELF
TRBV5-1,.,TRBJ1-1,ASSSRSHGGMNTEAF
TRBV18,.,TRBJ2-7,ASSPPGTAFYEQY
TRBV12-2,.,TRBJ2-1,ASRPGLAVDNEQF
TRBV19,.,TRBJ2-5,ASSPRRESWQTQY
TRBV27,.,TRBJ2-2,ASSLRTGELF
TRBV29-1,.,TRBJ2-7,SVVLGYEQY
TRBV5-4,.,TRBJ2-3,ASSLGGTPRFTDTQY
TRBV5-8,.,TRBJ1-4,ASSLAKGQANEKLF
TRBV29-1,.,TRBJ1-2,SVEDQRDELANYGYT
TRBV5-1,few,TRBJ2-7,ASSSLASNNYEQY
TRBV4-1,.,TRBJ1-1,ASSLGQANTEAF
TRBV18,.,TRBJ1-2,ASSPPRGAGYGYT
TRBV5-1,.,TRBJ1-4,ASTSAGTANEKLF
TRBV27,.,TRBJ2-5,ASRPGGDYLETQY
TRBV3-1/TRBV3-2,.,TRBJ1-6,ASSHGPEYGSPLH
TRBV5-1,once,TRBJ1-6,ASSLGTGESPLH
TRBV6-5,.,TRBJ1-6,ASSYSKTTANSPLH
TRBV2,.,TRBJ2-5,ASSWVQETQY
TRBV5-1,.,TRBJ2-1,ASSLALGNEQF
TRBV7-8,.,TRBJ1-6,ASSLRVTNSPLH
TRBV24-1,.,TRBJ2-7,ATSDRGPPYEQY
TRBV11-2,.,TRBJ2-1,ASSLAPLSSYNEQF
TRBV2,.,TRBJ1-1,ASSVERNTEAF
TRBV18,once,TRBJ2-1,ASSLWGGSHEQF
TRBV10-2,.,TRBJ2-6,ASSEKGGVLFSGANVLT
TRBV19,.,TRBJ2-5,ASTEDSVPETQY
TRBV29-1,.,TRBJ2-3,SSRAGGRFPDTQY
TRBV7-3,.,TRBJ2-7,ASSLTDHYEQY
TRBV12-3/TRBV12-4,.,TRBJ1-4,ASSLNEKLF
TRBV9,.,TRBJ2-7,ASSVTDYEQY
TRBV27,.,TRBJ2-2,ASRTFGELF